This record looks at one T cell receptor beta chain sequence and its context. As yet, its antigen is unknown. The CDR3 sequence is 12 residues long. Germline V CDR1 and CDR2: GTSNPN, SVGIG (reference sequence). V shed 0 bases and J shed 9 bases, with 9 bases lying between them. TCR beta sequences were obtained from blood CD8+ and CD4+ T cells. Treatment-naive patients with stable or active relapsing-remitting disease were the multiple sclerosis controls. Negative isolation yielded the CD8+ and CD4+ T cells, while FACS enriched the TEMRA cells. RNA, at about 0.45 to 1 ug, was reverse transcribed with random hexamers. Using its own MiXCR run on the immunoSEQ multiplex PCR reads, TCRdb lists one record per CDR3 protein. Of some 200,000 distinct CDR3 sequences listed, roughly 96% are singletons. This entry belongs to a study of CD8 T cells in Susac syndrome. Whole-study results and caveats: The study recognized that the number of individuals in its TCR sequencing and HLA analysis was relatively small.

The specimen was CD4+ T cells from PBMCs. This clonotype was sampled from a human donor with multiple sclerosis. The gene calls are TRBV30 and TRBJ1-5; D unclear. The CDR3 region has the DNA TGTGCCTGGAGTGTCGGTGTGATGCCCCAGCATTTT. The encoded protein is CAWSVGVMPQHF.